These 15 T cell receptor beta chains were sequenced from one sample in a study of blood T cells in healthy people across ages. Together with a sample-barcoded 5' primer, a J-beta primer mix was included in a second PCR lasting about 7 to 11 cycles. TCRdb used MiXCR to reprocess the 5' RACE reads, holding one entry per CDR3 protein. The table records about 1.4 million distinct CDR3 sequences, around 55% of them present only once. The sequenced material came from blood. These receptors all stem from a man between 18 and 29 years old in good health.

As regards this clonotype: Given the absence of the conserved phenylalanine or tryptophan at the CDR3 end, a read error is likely. The J gene is TRBJ1-1, the V gene TRBV20-1, with no clear D. With 3 bases removed from V and 3 bases from J, the gap between germline ends came to 11 bases. The length of the CDR3 is 13 residues. Germline V gene data show CDR1 as DFQATT and CDR2 as SNEGSKA (reference sequence). The CDR3 loop is CSASSGLDTEAFV. The CDR3 DNA reads as TGCAGTGCTAGTTCAGGTTTGGACACTGAAGCTTTCGTT.

This clonotype was detected once. The rearrangement uses TRBV11-2 and TRBJ2-7; 10 positions agree with TRBD2. This CDR3 has 14 residues. The germline gives CDR1 SGHAT, CDR2 FQNNGV. J was trimmed by 5 bases and V by 5 bases; bases with no gene match: 6. The CDR3: CASSPSGSAHEQYF. In DNA, the CDR3 is TGTGCCAGCAGCCCTAGCGGGAGCGCCCACGAGCAGTACTTC.

V and J are TRBV5-1 and TRBJ2-5; unclear D gene. Trimming left V 6 bases short and J 2 bases short, with 14 bases between. Per germline, CDR1 SGHRS and CDR2 YFSETQ. This CDR3 spans 14 amino acids. The CDR3 bases are TGCGCCAGCAAAGACCTCGGCAGACAAGAGACCCAGTACTTC. It yields the protein CASKDLGRQETQYF.

This clonotype was seen a single time. This rearrangement joins TRBV4-2 to TRBJ2-1; 10 bases align to TRBD1. The J call may be wrong; the DNA end is better matched by TRBJ2-7. Germline CDR1 LGHNA, CDR2 YNFKEQ. The length of the CDR3 is 15 residues. Here the CDR3 DNA reads TGTGCCAGCACCGAAAGACAGGGGGCCTACAATGAGCAGTACTTC. Its protein is CASTERQGAYNEQYF.

This clonotype was seen repeatedly, ten times or more. CDR3 nucleotide sequence: TGTGCCAGCAGCGCGCGGACTAGCGGTTCCTACGAGCAGTACTTC. Amino acids: CASSARTSGSYEQYF. The V and J genes are TRBV9 and TRBJ2-7; 10 bases are shared with TRBD2. The ends lost 3 bases at V and 1 base at J; junction bases unmatched: 4. Germline-derived CDR1 and CDR2 are SGDLS and YYNGEE. The CDR3 has 15 residues.

The V gene is TRBV9, the J gene TRBJ2-5, with D maybe TRBD2 (6 bases). The germline V gene has CDR1 SGDLS and CDR2 YYNGEE. This CDR3 contains 14 residues. The V gene lost 3 bases and the J gene lost 11 bases, with 20 bases spanning the gap. The CDR3 spells CASSAGLMGEEQYF. CDR3 bases: TGTGCCAGCAGCGCGGGACTGATGGGGGAAGAGCAGTACTTC.

V usage is TRBV3-1 and J usage is TRBJ1-2; D call uncertain. This CDR3 comprises 14 residues. V was trimmed by 3 bases and J by 8 bases, leaving 16 bases between them. Germline assignment: CDR1 LGHDT and CDR2 YNNKEL (reference sequence). CDR3 sequence (DNA): TGTGCCAGCAGCCATCAGAGCCGGCCTTGGGGCTACACCTTC. This codes for CASSHQSRPWGYTF.

The chain's CDR3 is CASSQEPGANTGELFF. CDR3 sequence (DNA): TGTGCCAGCAGCCAGGAACCGGGCGCTAACACCGGGGAGCTGTTTTTT. J is TRBJ2-2 and V is TRBV4-2, with D unresolved. Looked up from germline, CDR1 is LGHNA and CDR2 is YNFKEQ. Trimming removed 3 bases at V and 2 bases at J, with 13 bases between. The CDR3 is 16 residues long.

This clonotype was seen a few times. V is TRBV20-1 and J is TRBJ1-6; D not resolved. This CDR3 has 18 residues. V was cut by 0 bases and J by 6 bases, with 21 bases left in between. Germline CDR1 is DFQATT and CDR2 is SNEGSKA (reference sequence). The chain's CDR3 is CSARDSVPAWEGNSPLHF. In DNA, the CDR3 is TGCAGTGCTAGAGATTCTGTCCCTGCCTGGGAGGGTAATTCACCCCTCCACTTT.

The chain has TRBV27 and TRBJ1-6; maybe TRBD1 (5 bases). The germline gives CDR1 MNHEY, CDR2 SMNVEV (reference sequence). V was cut by 3 bases and J by 1 base, with 10 bases left in between. The CDR3 length is 16 residues. The CDR3 DNA follows: TGTGCCAGCAGTTTGGGGGGAGCGTCCTATAATTCACCCCTCCACTTT. Its protein is CASSLGGASYNSPLHF.

The V gene is TRBV4-1, the J gene TRBJ1-6, with D unresolved. V was cut by 2 bases and J by 0 bases, with 8 bases left in between. Per the germline V gene, CDR1 is MGHRA and CDR2 is YSYEKL. CDR3 length equals 16 residues. The chain's CDR3 is CASSQLGSSYNSPLHF. DNA for the CDR3: TGCGCCAGCAGCCAACTGGGGAGCTCCTATAATTCACCCCTCCACTTT.

The J gene is TRBJ1-6, the V gene TRBV20-1; D gene ambiguous. Germline CDR1 is DFQATT and CDR2 is SNEGSKA (reference sequence). Trimming removed 5 bases at V and 5 bases at J, with 7 bases between. The CDR3 covers 12 residues. The CDR3: CSAGLHNSPLHF. For the CDR3, the DNA is TGCAGTGCTGGCCTCCATAATTCACCCCTCCACTTT.

This clonotype was observed a few times. The chain employs TRBV29-1 and TRBJ2-7; 8 positions match TRBD1. Germline V gives CDR1 SQVTM, CDR2 ANQGSEA. V gave up 6 bases and J gave up 3 bases; unmatched junction bases: 13. This CDR3 spans 15 amino acids. Here the CDR3 DNA reads TGCAGCGTCGCCGGGACAGGTGGCCATCGCTACGAGCAGTACTTC. This gives the protein CSVAGTGGHRYEQYF.

The chain carries TRBV29-1 and TRBJ2-1, with 10 bases aligning to TRBD2. CDR3 length: 16 residues. Per the germline V gene, CDR1 is SQVTM and CDR2 is ANQGSEA. Losses at the gene ends were 0 bases for V and 7 bases for J; bases not matched to a gene: 9. CDR3 coding DNA: TGCAGCGTTGAAGATGTAGCGGGAGGCCTACGGAATGAGCAGTTCTTC. As protein: CSVEDVAGGLRNEQFF.

J is TRBJ2-5 and V is TRBV5-1; 8 bases line up with TRBD1. Germline CDR1 reads SGHRS; CDR2 reads YFSETQ. V gave up 4 bases and J gave up 5 bases; unmatched junction bases: 4. CDR3 length: 13 amino acids. The CDR3 DNA is TGCGCCAGCAGCGCGACAGGGGCGGAGACCCAGTACTTC. This translates into CASSATGAETQYF.